The 4 T cell receptor beta chains reported below all come from one sample, sequenced in a study of blood T cells in healthy people across ages. The use of a sample-barcoded 5' primer and a J-beta primer mix characterized a second PCR of roughly 6 to 12 cycles. TCRdb called the 5' RACE reads again in MiXCR, with one record for every CDR3 protein. The repertoire holds 710,000 or so distinct CDR3 sequences, with 32% as singletons. Sample: blood. These receptors were taken from a woman aged 80 or over in good health.

This clonotype was found many times. This chain links TRBV5-1 with TRBJ2-5, with TRBD2 matching over 8 bases. The germline CDR1 and CDR2 sequences are SGHRS and YFSETQ. There are 15 residues in the CDR3. V lost 1 base and J lost 2; bases outside the gene matches: 4. CDR3 nucleotide sequence: TGCGCCAGCAGCTTGCCAGCGGGGGAGCAAGAGACCCAGTACTTC. Protein: CASSLPAGEQETQYF.

CDR3 sequence: CSASALAGEETQYF. CDR3 nucleotide sequence: TGCAGTGCTAGCGCGCTAGCGGGAGAGGAGACCCAGTACTTC. This chain links TRBV20-1 with TRBJ2-7; TRBD2 aligns across 10 bases. The J call may be incorrect, as the DNA end agrees better with TRBJ2-5. Per germline, CDR1 DFQATT and CDR2 SNEGSKA (reference sequence). This CDR3 is built from 14 residues.

The sample holds a few counts of this clonotype. The chain employs TRBV7-3 and TRBJ1-4; no clear D. With 0 bases removed from V and 0 bases from J, the gap between germline ends came to 5 bases. In germline, CDR1 is SGHTA, CDR2 FQGTGA. The length of the CDR3 is 15 residues. In DNA form, the CDR3 reads TGTGCCAGCAGCTTAACGAGGACAACTAATGAAAAACTGTTTTTT. This gives the protein CASSLTRTTNEKLFF.

In its sample, this clonotype was seen many times. This chain connects TRBV19 to TRBJ2-7; D unresolved. Looked up from germline, CDR1 is LNHDA and CDR2 is SQIVND (reference sequence). Deletions cut 6 bases from V and 3 bases from J, with 12 bases between. CDR3 size: 13 residues. CDR3 residues: CASSPSGRYEQYF. CDR3 sequence (DNA): TGTGCCAGTAGCCCTTCCGGCCGCTACGAGCAGTACTTC.